The 21 T cell receptor beta chains below come from one sample, sequenced in a study of spatial heterogeneity in lung cancer. The time point here: sample taken at primary tumor resection. Whole RNA, which was extracted from tumor, nontumor lung tissue or frozen PBMC, was sequenced without any cell sorting. In TCRdb, the 5' RACE reads were re-called with MiXCR into one record per CDR3 protein. Of roughly 17,000 distinct CDR3 sequences listed, around 20% are singletons. The specimen was PBMCs, collected at surgery. The receptor set was obtained from a male donor with early-stage non-small cell lung cancer.

This clonotype has at least ten counts. The rearrangement links TRBV11-3 to TRBJ2-1; D not resolved. Per germline, CDR1 SGHNT and CDR2 YENEEA. V was cut by 6 bases and J by 0 bases, with 15 bases left in between. This CDR3 contains 16 residues. Here the CDR3 DNA reads TGTGCCAGCAGTTCATCCGAAGGCCGCTCCTACAATGAGCAGTTCTTC. Residues: CASSSSEGRSYNEQFF.

This clonotype appeared many times. The gene calls are TRBV6-1 and TRBJ1-1; no clear D gene. Trimming stripped 4 bases from V and 7 bases from J, with 7 bases between. The CDR3 runs 11 residues. CDR1 and CDR2 from the germline V gene are MNHNS and SASEGT. Here the CDR3 reads CASSAGYEAFF. For the CDR3, the DNA is TGTGCCAGCAGTGCGGGGTATGAAGCTTTCTTT.

This clonotype was counted ten times or more. V and J are TRBV20-1 and TRBJ2-4; TRBD2 matches 16 bases. This CDR3 has 17 amino acids. Germline CDR1 reads DFQATT; CDR2 reads SNEGSKA (reference sequence). V lost 5 bases, J lost 2 bases, and 6 bases stayed unmatched. The CDR3 nucleotides read TGCAGTGCTCTTCCGGGACTAGCGGGGGGGCCCAAAAACATTCAGTACTTC. Amino acids: CSALPGLAGGPKNIQYF.

This clonotype has only a few counts. The V call is TRBV3-1, the J call TRBJ2-7, with 11 bases that match TRBD1. This CDR3 contains 15 residues. Germline V lookup: CDR1 LGHDT, CDR2 YNNKEL (reference sequence). V shed 6 bases, J shed 5 bases, and the junction held 9 bases outside the gene matches. The CDR3 nucleotides are TGTGCCAGCAGACAAATGAGGACAGGGGGCAACGAGCAGTACTTC. It encodes CASRQMRTGGNEQYF.

This clonotype was seen at least ten times. The chain is built from TRBV7-8 and TRBJ1-1; TRBD1 might be the D (6 bases). The V end was cut by 5 bases, the J end by 4 bases, with 14 bases between. The CDR3 spans 14 residues. CDR1 and CDR2 (germline): SGHVS, FQNEAQ. The CDR3 coding sequence is TGTGCCAGCAGCATGAAGTGGGACACCACTGAAGCTTTCTTT. Translation: CASSMKWDTTEAFF.

There are many counts of this clonotype. V gene TRBV29-1 combines with J gene TRBJ2-2; TRBD1 matches at 7 bases. V was pared by 4 bases and J by 5 bases, with 7 bases of the junction left unmatched. This CDR3 spans 14 amino acids. Germline CDR1 reads SQVTM; CDR2 reads ANQGSEA. The CDR3 loop is CSVAKPGGTGELFF. DNA for the CDR3: TGCAGCGTTGCGAAGCCAGGGGGAACCGGGGAGCTGTTTTTT.

This clonotype is labeled as medium-sized. The J gene is TRBJ2-7, the V gene TRBV11-2; D gene uncertain. Germline V gene data show CDR1 as SGHAT and CDR2 as FQNNGV. The CDR3 has 14 amino acids. V gave up 5 bases and J gave up 2 bases, with 13 bases separating them. The DNA for the CDR3 is TGTGCCAGCAGCAGGGATCCCGGAACCTACGAGCAGTACTTC. Translation gives CASSRDPGTYEQYF.

This clonotype was seen repeatedly, ten times or more. The chain joins TRBV11-2 to TRBJ1-2, with 9 bases that match TRBD1. J was trimmed by 7 bases and V by 3 bases; bases with no gene match: 6. CDR1 and CDR2 from the germline V gene are SGHAT and FQNNGV. This CDR3 has 14 residues. CDR3 sequence reads: CASSFVGQGFGYTF. DNA for the CDR3: TGTGCCAGCAGCTTTGTAGGACAGGGGTTTGGCTACACCTTC. Full variable domain (outside the CDR3, taken from reference TRBV11-2 and TRBJ1-2): EAGVAQSPRYKIIEKRQSVAFWCNPISGHATLYWYQQILGQGPKLLIQFQNNGVVDDSQLPKDRFSAERLKGVDSTLKIQPAKLEDSAVYLCASSFVGQGFGYTFGSGTRLTVV.

The V call is TRBV29-1, the J call TRBJ2-5; 9 bases align to TRBD2. Germline-derived CDR1 and CDR2 are SQVTM and ANQGSEA. The junction had 9 bases not matched to a gene; V was cut back by 0 bases and J by 1 base. This CDR3 has 17 amino acids. The CDR3 nucleotides read TGCAGCGTTGAAGATGGGAGGGCTAGCGGGGTCCAAGAGACCCAGTACTTC. Amino acids: CSVEDGRASGVQETQYF.

This clonotype was observed a few times. This chain links TRBV12-3 or TRBV12-4 with TRBJ2-1, with 7 bases matching TRBD2. The trim removed 5 bases at V and 9 bases at J, leaving 7 bases unmatched. This CDR3 spans 13 amino acids. The CDR3 DNA is TGTGCCAGCAGTCCCACCTTAGCGGGTGAGCAGTTCTTC. Its translation: CASSPTLAGEQFF.

This clonotype was recorded only once. The rearrangement uses TRBV5-1 and TRBJ2-2, with TRBD2 matching over 11 bases. Germline CDR1 SGHRS, CDR2 YFSETQ. The CDR3 runs 18 residues. With V trimmed by 0 bases and J by 8 bases, 12 bases remained unmatched. In nucleotides, the CDR3 is TGCGCCAGCAGCTTGGCCCCCGGACTAGCGGGTCCCTCTGGGGAGCTGTTTTTT. This gives the protein CASSLAPGLAGPSGELFF.

This chain joins TRBV19 and TRBJ1-1, with 9 positions matching TRBD1. Germline lookup yields CDR1 LNHDA and CDR2 SQIVND (reference sequence). V lost 4 bases, J lost 1 base, and 4 bases stayed unmatched. The CDR3 runs 15 residues. The CDR3 loop is CASSTGQGSNTEAFF. The CDR3 region has the DNA TGTGCCAGTAGTACAGGACAGGGGTCGAACACTGAAGCTTTCTTT.

With respect to this clonotype: At one end, the junction sequence differs from germline, possibly due to a read error. V and J are TRBV19 and TRBJ2-7; the match to TRBD1 covers 7 bases. The length of the CDR3 is 15 residues. Germline V gene lookup returns CDR1 LNHDA and CDR2 SQIVND (reference sequence). CDR3 in DNA: TGTGCCAGTAGCATAGTTGCCCACAGGGGATCCGAGCAGTACTTC. Protein: CASSIVAHRGSEQYF.

This clonotype was seen only once. The chain links TRBV6-5 to TRBJ2-2, with a weak D call TRBD1 (5 bases). Germline lookup yields CDR1 MNHEY and CDR2 SVGAGI. V was pared by 2 bases and J by 3 bases, with 7 bases between. This CDR3 region has 14 residues. The CDR3 DNA follows: TGTGCCAGCAGTTACAGGGGTGACACCGGGGAGCTGTTTTTT. Amino acid sequence: CASSYRGDTGELFF.

This clonotype occurred a few times. The chain uses TRBV13 and TRBJ2-3, with a possible D match to TRBD1 (6 bases). Trimming took 3 bases from V and 2 from J, leaving 12 bases between them. Germline CDR1 is PRHDT and CDR2 is FYEKMQ (reference sequence). The length of the CDR3 is 15 residues. The CDR3 here is CASSFSGAHTDTQYF. Written as DNA, the CDR3 is TGTGCCAGCAGCTTTTCAGGGGCGCACACAGATACGCAGTATTTT.

This clonotype was observed a handful of times. Without the conserved terminal phenylalanine or tryptophan, this CDR3 likely stems from a read error. No DNA is shown, since the ends of the CDR3 on it are uncertain; the CDR3 is the one TCRdb lists. The V gene is TRBV7-8, the J gene TRBJ2-5. From germline, CDR1 is SGHVS and CDR2 FQNEAQ. 11 amino acids form the CDR3, both terminal residues included. The CDR3 spells CASSLRGPVLI.

At least ten counts were recorded for this clonotype. This chain links TRBV10-1 with TRBJ2-5, with D tentatively TRBD1 (6 bases). This CDR3 spans 14 amino acids. Germline V CDR1 and CDR2: WNHNN, SYGVQD (reference sequence). Trimming removed 3 bases at V and 1 base at J, with 9 bases between. The CDR3 DNA reads TGCGCCAGCAGTGACAACAGGGTCCAAGAGACCCAGTACTTC. Residues: CASSDNRVQETQYF.

This clonotype has a count of ten or more. V gene TRBV7-2 combines with J gene TRBJ2-3; D not resolved. This CDR3 has 16 residues. Per germline, CDR1 SGHTA and CDR2 FQGNSA. The V end lost 1 base, the J end lost 5 bases, and 16 bases lay between the germline ends. CDR3 bases: TGTGCCAGCAGCTTAGTGGTCTGGCAGTCGGGAGATACGCAGTATTTT. Its translation is CASSLVVWQSGDTQYF.

By share, this clonotype ranks as medium-sized. CDR3 in amino acids: CASSRGGSSYNEQFF. DNA of the CDR3: TGTGCCAGCAGTCGGGGAGGGAGCTCCTACAATGAGCAGTTCTTC. This rearrangement joins TRBV27 to TRBJ2-1, with 7 bases identical to TRBD2. V gave up 5 bases and J gave up 0 bases; unmatched junction bases: 4. The length of the CDR3 is 15 residues. CDR1 is MNHEY, CDR2 SMNVEV, per germline (reference sequence).

The chain has TRBV5-1 and TRBJ2-5; 10 positions agree with TRBD1. With V trimmed by 3 bases and J by 7 bases, 12 bases remained unmatched. The CDR3 loop spans 16 amino acids. Germline V CDR1 and CDR2: SGHRS, YFSETQ. The CDR3 bases are TGCGCCAGCAGCTCGACAGGGGGCATAGAGGTCGTGACCCAGTACTTC. Residues: CASSSTGGIEVVTQYF.

This clonotype was seen more than once but under ten times. The chain links TRBV5-1 to TRBJ2-7; D is unresolved. Germline values: CDR1 SGHRS, CDR2 YFSETQ. The CDR3 loop spans 14 amino acids. Deletions cut 0 bases from V and 6 bases from J, with 13 bases between. Written as DNA, the CDR3 is TGCGCCAGCAGCTTGGCGGACGGAACCATCGAGCAGTACTTC. It yields the protein CASSLADGTIEQYF.